Given below is one T cell receptor (beta chain) in context. This clonotype was counted ten times or more. What this receptor recognizes is not known. It has no much larger one-base neighbor in the sample; base qualities were not kept. V trim: 6 bases; J trim: 6 bases; unmatched bases: 5. From the germline V gene, CDR1 is MDHEN and CDR2 is SYDVKM. From cysteine to phenylalanine, the CDR3 is 14 amino acids long. Only the CDR3 DNA stays, 42 bases, in frame from base 1. The donors were 40 or so Caucasian individuals from Russia, aged roughly 6 to 100 years, who were systemically healthy. Each donor gave about 9.8 milliliters of peripheral blood, drawn into EDTA-treated Vacutainer tubes. PBMCs were isolated by Ficoll-Paque density-gradient centrifugation, with at least 6 million obtained per sample. Trizol reagent was used to extract total RNA from PBMCs, with at least 5.5 micrograms per sample. For every donor, an aliquot of PBMCs went through flow cytometry to measure the percentages of naive CD45RAhigh/CD27high T cells.

This sample was taken from a study of blood T cells in healthy people across ages (dated by TCRdb to about 2015). At the level of the whole study: In model experiments, template switching captured about one uniquely barcoded TCR beta cDNA molecule for every two T cells. Donors were grouped into four age groups: young (average approximately 16 years), middle-aged (39), aged (about 60) and long-lived (less than 85). To avoid experimental bias, donors of different ages were randomly spread across the sequencing lanes. The study measured age-related changes in TCR beta repertoire diversity using deep sequencing normalized with unique cDNA molecular identifiers. Two additional independent replicas of 1 million unique cDNA reads from the same blood draw were analyzed for two donors (one aged 18 to 30 and one aged 80 or older). What the research found in general, with its limitations: Because profiling used bulk unsorted PBMCs, naive and antigen-experienced compartments could not be compared conclusively. Estimates of total diversity based on one million sequenced T cells were considered lower bounds and underestimates. Observed TCR beta diversity correlated strongly with the percentage of naive T cells measured by flow cytometry. As age increased, observed TCR beta diversity per million T cells dropped in a roughly linear way, and a significant reduction was already evident by age around 41. Donor CMV infection status was unknown, potentially confounding age-related changes in expanded clonotypes. Compared with the aged group, the long-lived group had more naive CD4+ T cells, fewer expanded clones and increased TCR diversity, a pattern suggesting age selection.

The protocol used for the library was 5' RACE. Sequencing took place on an Illumina HiSeq 2500. A second 7 to 11 cycle PCR used a sample-barcoded 5' primer and a J-beta primer mix. A unique molecular identifier was introduced onto each TCR beta cDNA molecule by a template-switch 5' adaptor carrying 12 random nucleotides. Each sample yielded at least 2.5 million CDR3-containing paired-end reads. First-strand cDNA synthesis was performed from all RNA using the Mint cDNA synthesis kit, with priming by a TRBC-specific oligonucleotide. After uracil-DNA glycosylase treatment, a first 18-cycle PCR used universal primers M1SS and BC2_uni_R on all cDNA. Per the authors' processing: For normalization, 1 million high-quality reads were randomly selected from each sample, with every read carrying a distinct molecular identifier. Reads sharing molecular identifiers were discarded rather than binned into consensus sequences. CDR3 identification, clonotype clustering and error correction used MiTCR with a Q25 quality threshold and the strictest error-elimination algorithm. Lower-bound total TCR beta diversity was estimated with a nonparametric unseen species model using Euler transformation. TCRdb reprocessing: public reads trimmed at Q25 with fastp, clones called with MiXCR, in-frame beta chains kept. Each CDR3 protein gets just one entry, which takes the most common genes and DNA from the rows behind it. TCRdb's processing, not the study's, gives the V and J calls here. The sample table lists some 320,000 distinct CDR3 sequences, roughly 26% of them with a count of one. The ten top clones hold 25% to 30% of the sample.

The chain uses TRBV28 and TRBJ2-1, and TRBD2 aligns with 10 junction nucleotides. The clonotype was recovered from a woman in her 70s in good health. The source material was blood. The CDR3 amino acid sequence is: CASRLAGARNEQFF. Read as DNA, the sequence is TGTGCCAGCAGGCTAGCGGGAGCTCGCAATGAGCAGTTCTTC. This CDR3, with the reference TRBV28 and TRBJ2-1 proteins standing in past its ends, gives the full variable domain DVKVTQSSRYLVKRTGEKVFLECVQDMDHENMFWYRQDPGLGLRLIYFSYDVKMKEKGDIPEGYSVSREKKERFSLILESASTNQTSMYLCASRLAGARNEQFFGPGTRLTVL.